One and the same sample provided the 31 T cell receptor beta chains below, sequenced in a study of shared clonotypes between healthy human individuals. Selected positively for CCR7 and CD45RO-negative, naive CD8 cells excluded terminally differentiated effector memory CD45RA+ cells. Using immunoSEQ multiplex PCR, the repertoire was profiled, and TCRdb retains in-frame clones only, with some absent. The sample yields 450,000 to 700,000 clones, over 95% seen once. Sequences were obtained from naive CD8+ T cells sorted from blood. The receptors originated from a woman in her 30s in good health.

V usage is TRBV7-9 and J usage is TRBJ1-2; perhaps TRBD1 as D (5 bases). The germline V gene encodes CDR1 SEHNR and CDR2 FQNEAQ (reference sequence). This CDR3 is 15 amino acids long. Deletions cut 1 base from V and 4 bases from J, with 13 bases between. DNA of the CDR3: TGTGCCAGCAGCTTAGTTGACAGCGAAGTCTATGGCTACACCTTC. Its translation: CASSLVDSEVYGYTF.

The chain uses TRBV19 and TRBJ1-1; D possibly corresponds to TRBD1 (5 bases). Germline CDR1 is LNHDA and CDR2 is SQIVND (reference sequence). The CDR3 runs to 14 residues. V was trimmed by 3 bases and J by 0 bases, leaving 8 bases between them. This CDR3 reads CASSMGPVNTEAFF. The CDR3 bases are TGTGCCAGTAGTATGGGGCCGGTGAACACTGAAGCTTTCTTT.

V usage is TRBV13 and J usage is TRBJ2-5; possibly TRBD1 or TRBD2 for D (7 bases each). Germline lookup yields CDR1 PRHDT and CDR2 FYEKMQ (reference sequence). The CDR3 covers 14 residues. Trimming removed 2 bases at V and 5 bases at J, with 12 bases between. The CDR3 coding sequence is TGTGCCAGCAGCTTACAGGGGGGGCGCGAGACCCAGTACTTC. It yields the protein CASSLQGGRETQYF.

On this clone itself: Other DNA sequences in the sample encode the same CDR3. The chain joins TRBV7-9 to TRBJ1-1; D is undetermined. Trimming left V 1 base short and J 4 bases short, with 4 bases between. The CDR3 length is 12 residues. Germline-derived CDR1 and CDR2 are SEHNR and FQNEAQ (reference sequence). The CDR3 sequence is CASSLGRTEAFF. CDR3 bases: TGTGCCAGCAGCTTAGGCCGCACTGAAGCTTTCTTT.

The V call is TRBV15, the J call TRBJ2-1; 10 nucleotides line up with TRBD2. Germline V lookup: CDR1 LNHNV, CDR2 YYDKDF (reference sequence). The CDR3 sequence is 16 residues long. With 8 bases clipped from V and 0 bases from J, the junction kept 7 bases outside the gene matches. The CDR3 spells CATLGTSESSYNEQFF. The CDR3 DNA reads as TGTGCCACCCTAGGGACTAGCGAAAGCTCCTACAATGAGCAGTTCTTC.

The chain combines TRBV11-2 with TRBJ2-4, with unresolved D. This CDR3 region has 14 residues. Trimming removed 7 bases from V and 0 bases from J, with 10 bases in between. Germline values: CDR1 SGHAT, CDR2 FQNNGV. The chain's CDR3 is CASMASLAKNIQYF. The DNA for the CDR3 is TGTGCCAGCATGGCCTCTTTAGCCAAAAACATTCAGTACTTC. The whole variable domain, remainder taken from reference TRBV11-2 and TRBJ2-4, is EAGVAQSPRYKIIEKRQSVAFWCNPISGHATLYWYQQILGQGPKLLIQFQNNGVVDDSQLPKDRFSAERLKGVDSTLKIQPAKLEDSAVYLCASMASLAKNIQYFGAGTRLSVL.

The V call is TRBV28, the J call TRBJ2-5; maybe TRBD1 (6 bases). CDR1 is MDHEN and CDR2 is SYDVKM in the germline V gene. The CDR3 loop spans 15 amino acids. The V end was cut by 3 bases, the J end by 5 bases, with 16 bases between. CDR3 in amino acids: CASSFRLGAGETQYF. The CDR3 DNA sequence: TGTGCCAGCAGTTTTCGCTTGGGGGCCGGGGAGACCCAGTACTTC.

The V and J genes are TRBV2 and TRBJ2-7, with D tentatively TRBD2 (6 bases). The CDR3 loop spans 13 amino acids. Trimming took 6 bases from V and 7 from J, leaving 16 bases between them. Germline CDR1 is SNHLY and CDR2 is FYNNEI. CDR3 amino acids: CASRNSGLREQYF. The CDR3 DNA reads as TGTGCCAGCAGGAATAGCGGCCTACGTGAGCAGTACTTC. Based on the CDR3 plus reference TRBV2 and TRBJ2-7, the full variable domain is EPEVTQTPSHQVTQMGQEVILRCVPISNHLYFYWYRQILGQKVEFLVSFYNNEISEKSEIFDDQFSVERPDGSNFTLKIRSTKLEDSAMYFCASRNSGLREQYFGPGTRLTVT.

The CDR3 sequence is CASSLDPRETNTGELFF. In nucleotides, the CDR3 is TGTGCCAGCAGCTTAGACCCCCGGGAGACGAACACCGGGGAGCTGTTTTTT. The V gene is TRBV7-9, the J gene TRBJ2-2; D might be TRBD2 (6 bases). V was clipped by 1 base and J by 0 bases, with 12 bases between them. Germline assignment: CDR1 SEHNR and CDR2 FQNEAQ (reference sequence). The CDR3 extends over 17 amino acids.

This clone showed up many times. V usage is TRBV6-1 and J usage is TRBJ2-7, with a possible D match to TRBD1 (5 bases). The germline gives CDR1 MNHNS, CDR2 SASEGT. V gave up 3 bases and J gave up 4 bases, with 16 bases separating them. The CDR3 runs 15 residues. The CDR3 region is CASSEEVQVEYEQYF. The CDR3 nucleotides are TGTGCCAGCAGTGAGGAAGTACAGGTAGAGTACGAGCAGTACTTC.

This sequence joins TRBV11-2 and TRBJ2-5; a weak D match, TRBD1 (6 bases). Germline V lookup: CDR1 SGHAT, CDR2 FQNNGV. Between the trimmed V and J ends, which lost 5 bases and 3 bases, there was a span of 13 bases. The CDR3 is 14 residues long. CDR3 coding DNA: TGTGCCAGCAGCGCGGAACAGGGTGAAGAGACCCAGTACTTC. Its translation: CASSAEQGEETQYF. Full variable domain (remainder filled in from reference TRBV11-2 and TRBJ2-5): EAGVAQSPRYKIIEKRQSVAFWCNPISGHATLYWYQQILGQGPKLLIQFQNNGVVDDSQLPKDRFSAERLKGVDSTLKIQPAKLEDSAVYLCASSAEQGEETQYFGPGTRLLVL.

The V gene is TRBV27, the J gene TRBJ2-2; D could derive from TRBD1 or TRBD2 (5 bases each). CDR1 and CDR2 from the germline V gene are MNHEY and SMNVEV (reference sequence). The CDR3 extends over 17 amino acids. V was cut by 0 bases and J by 1 base, with 12 bases left in between. The CDR3 DNA reads as TGTGCCAGCAGTTTATCGGTGGGACGGATGAACACCGGGGAGCTGTTTTTT. Protein sequence: CASSLSVGRMNTGELFF.

V gene TRBV7-8 combines with J gene TRBJ2-3, with TRBD2 matching over 8 bases. The CDR3 is made up of 18 amino acids. V was pared by 4 bases and J by 4 bases, with 16 bases of the junction left unmatched. Per the germline V gene, CDR1 is SGHVS and CDR2 is FQNEAQ. The CDR3 loop is CASSSREQTSEGSDTQYF. The CDR3 nucleotides read TGTGCCAGCAGCTCTAGGGAGCAGACTAGCGAGGGATCAGATACGCAGTATTTT.

CDR3: CASSTNMDKNYNEQFF. The CDR3 nucleotides are TGTGCCAGCAGCACCAATATGGACAAGAACTACAATGAGCAGTTCTTC. The chain combines TRBV27 with TRBJ2-1; D may be TRBD1 (5 bases). CDR3 size: 16 residues. V shed 6 bases and J shed 3 bases, with 18 bases lying between them. The V gene's germline CDR1 is MNHEY and CDR2 SMNVEV (reference sequence).

The chain uses TRBV4-1 and TRBJ2-7; no clear D. Per the germline V gene, CDR1 is MGHRA and CDR2 is YSYEKL. Trimming removed 0 bases at V and 3 bases at J, with 15 bases between. The CDR3 has 16 amino acids. DNA for the CDR3: TGCGCCAGCAGCCAAGAGACCTCTTCCGGCTACTACGAGCAGTACTTC. This codes for CASSQETSSGYYEQYF.

The chain has TRBV6-1 and TRBJ2-7; D assignment may be TRBD1 or TRBD2 (6 bases each). The CDR3 consists of 14 residues. Germline V gene sequence: CDR1 MNHNS, CDR2 SASEGT. V was cut by 8 bases and J by 3 bases, with 17 bases left in between. CDR3 in amino acids: CASFRGTRNYEQYF. In nucleotides, the CDR3 is TGTGCCAGCTTTCGGGGGACACGCAACTACGAGCAGTACTTC.

The chain employs TRBV9 and TRBJ1-5, with unresolved D. Deletions cut 3 bases from V and 4 bases from J, with 14 bases between. CDR1 and CDR2 from the germline V gene are SGDLS and YYNGEE. The CDR3 is made up of 15 amino acids. The CDR3 DNA sequence: TGTGCCAGCAGCGAAAGCGGAACTACTAATCAGCCCCAGCATTTT. It specifies CASSESGTTNQPQHF.

The chain carries TRBV30 and TRBJ2-7, with D hard to call. Germline CDR1 and CDR2: GTSNPN and SVGIG (reference sequence). Trimming cost V 3 bases and J 3 bases, with 18 bases left between them. This CDR3 is built from 15 residues. This CDR3 reads CAWRPTRGRNYEQYF. The CDR3 DNA follows: TGTGCCTGGAGGCCTACCCGAGGCAGAAACTACGAGCAGTACTTC.

Turning to this clone: Other nucleotide sequences in the sample specify the same CDR3. The chain couples TRBV27 to TRBJ2-7; D might be TRBD2 (5 bases). The CDR3 covers 13 residues. V dropped 4 bases and J dropped 1 base, with 8 bases sitting between them. Germline V CDR1 and CDR2: MNHEY, SMNVEV (reference sequence). CDR3 coding DNA: TGTGCCAGCAGTTATGGAGGATCCTACGAGCAGTACTTC. It encodes CASSYGGSYEQYF.

This chain uses TRBV7-2 with TRBJ1-4, with D unresolved. Germline V gene lookup returns CDR1 SGHTA and CDR2 FQGNSA. The CDR3 is 17 residues long. Deletions cut 3 bases from V and 5 bases from J, with 19 bases between. The CDR3 nucleotides are TGTGCCAGCAGCTTGTCGGCACTGGCGGTGAAGAATGAAAAACTGTTTTTT. Translating it yields CASSLSALAVKNEKLFF.

In DNA form, the CDR3 reads TGTGCCAGCGACGGTGTAAGCAATCAGCCCCAGCATTTT. Amino acid sequence: CASDGVSNQPQHF. The rearrangement links TRBV28 to TRBJ1-5; D unresolved. V lost 8 bases and J 1 base, leaving 9 bases between the germline ends. The CDR3 covers 13 residues. CDR1 and CDR2 from the germline V gene are MDHEN and SYDVKM.

This chain connects TRBV7-3 to TRBJ2-1, with TRBD2 matching over 12 bases. The germline gives CDR1 SGHTA, CDR2 FQGTGA. V was pared by 5 bases and J by 8 bases, with 7 bases of the junction left unmatched. The CDR3 runs 15 residues. In DNA, the CDR3 is TGTGCCAGCAGCCAGTCTAGCGGGAGGGCCGATGAGCAGTTCTTC. Encoded protein: CASSQSSGRADEQFF.

This rearrangement joins TRBV25-1 to TRBJ1-2; 8 bases line up with TRBD1. CDR3 length equals 16 residues. Germline CDR1 reads MGHDK; CDR2 reads SYGVNS. Trimming removed 2 bases from V and 3 bases from J; junction bases left unmatched: 8. CDR3 DNA sequence: TGTGCCAGCAGTGAACACCCACGGACAGGGTACTATGGCTACACCTTC. Protein: CASSEHPRTGYYGYTF.

The chain recombines TRBV28 with TRBJ2-7; 7 nucleotides match TRBD1. Germline CDR1 MDHEN, CDR2 SYDVKM. This CDR3 spans 17 amino acids. The J segment lost 1 base and the V segment lost 3 bases, leaving 12 bases of the junction unmatched. The DNA of the CDR3 is TGTGCCAGCAGTTTGGAAACCACAGGGGCCCAGTCCTACGAGCAGTACTTC. It yields the protein CASSLETTGAQSYEQYF.

The chain joins TRBV7-9 to TRBJ1-4, with 9 nucleotides matching TRBD1. Unmatched junction bases numbered 5, after V lost 10 bases and J lost 8 bases. CDR1 and CDR2 from the germline V gene are SEHNR and FQNEAQ (reference sequence). The CDR3 sequence is 12 residues long. The CDR3 region has the DNA TGTGCCATCTCGGACAGGGGAGAAAAACTGTTTTTT. Translation gives CAISDRGEKLFF.

V and J are TRBV10-1 and TRBJ2-7; tentatively, D is TRBD1 or TRBD2 (5 bases each). Between the trimmed V and J ends, which lost 2 bases and 2 bases, there was a span of 10 bases. CDR3 length equals 14 residues. Germline CDR1 WNHNN, CDR2 SYGVQD (reference sequence). CDR3 DNA: TGCGCCAGCAGTGAGGAGGGGACGGCCTACGAGCAGTACTTC. Amino acid sequence: CASSEEGTAYEQYF.

The chain couples TRBV5-4 to TRBJ2-7; 10 nucleotides align to TRBD2. CDR3 length: 16 amino acids. V was clipped by 4 bases and J by 2 bases; unmatched bases: 9. Per the germline V gene, CDR1 is SGHNT and CDR2 is YYREEE (reference sequence). CDR3 coding DNA: TGTGCCAGCAGCCCTGGGGCTAGCGGGAGAGCCTACGAGCAGTACTTC. Amino acids: CASSPGASGRAYEQYF.

V gene TRBV28 combines with J gene TRBJ1-1; 7 nucleotides align to TRBD1. CDR3 length: 17 amino acids. V lost 2 bases and J lost 0; bases outside the gene matches: 9. Germline CDR1 MDHEN, CDR2 SYDVKM. This CDR3 reads CASSLGGGAGLNTEAFF. Here the CDR3 DNA reads TGTGCCAGCAGTTTAGGAGGGGGCGCGGGTTTGAACACTGAAGCTTTCTTT.

This clone was seen only once. The V call is TRBV21-1, the J call TRBJ2-3; TRBD2, as called in the table, went unchecked against the DNA. TRBV21-1 is tagged as a pseudogene. The CDR3 totals 16 residues. The CDR3 is CASSNRKRGTADTQYF. The DNA of the CDR3 is TGTGCCAGCAGCAACCGGAAGCGGGGGACCGCAGATACGCAGTATTTT.

This clone appeared a few times. This chain links TRBV5-1 with TRBJ1-2, with D possibly TRBD1 on 5 matching bases. CDR1 SGHRS and CDR2 YFSETQ come from the germline V gene. The CDR3 has 13 amino acids. V was trimmed by 3 bases and J by 5 bases, leaving 11 bases between them. The CDR3 sequence: CASSSLDRYGYTF. The CDR3 DNA sequence: TGCGCCAGCAGCTCCCTTGACAGATATGGCTACACCTTC.

The CDR3 here is CASSPRTSRSYEQYF. DNA for the CDR3: TGTGCCAGCAGTCCGAGGACTAGCCGATCCTACGAGCAGTACTTC. The chain joins TRBV28 to TRBJ2-7; 8 positions match TRBD2. The CDR3 is 15 residues long. Germline V gene data show CDR1 as MDHEN and CDR2 as SYDVKM. After removal of 5 bases from V and 1 base from J, the junction contained 7 bases not matched to a gene.